Sequencing of this T cell receptor (beta chain) was carried out in a study of cytomegalovirus exposure and HLA in healthy donors. Study summary: The 90 to 150 validation repertoires used the same platform as the roughly 670 first-cohort repertoires, a later analysis reported.

Concerning this clone: No antigen is known for it.

Notes on the study in general: The classifier, whose performance was assessed in both the original and validation cohorts, reportedly diagnosed cytomegalovirus status with high specificity and sensitivity.

Clones were read by immunoSEQ multiplex PCR, and TCRdb kept only the in-frame ones, dropping some. The table lists about 49,000 clones, approximately 90% of them singletons. The CDR3 is 14 amino acids. Germline CDR1 SGHDT, CDR2 YYEEEE. Trimming took 4 bases from V and 5 from J; bases not matched to a gene: 9. This clonotype originated in a man between 18 and 29 years old in good health and CMV-seronegative. The chain uses TRBV5-6 and TRBJ2-7, with 7 bases that match TRBD1. Sequencing was done on a sample of PBMCs. CDR3 residues: CASSIRQGSDEQYF. Here the CDR3 DNA reads TGTGCCAGCAGCATTAGACAGGGTTCTGACGAGCAGTACTTC.